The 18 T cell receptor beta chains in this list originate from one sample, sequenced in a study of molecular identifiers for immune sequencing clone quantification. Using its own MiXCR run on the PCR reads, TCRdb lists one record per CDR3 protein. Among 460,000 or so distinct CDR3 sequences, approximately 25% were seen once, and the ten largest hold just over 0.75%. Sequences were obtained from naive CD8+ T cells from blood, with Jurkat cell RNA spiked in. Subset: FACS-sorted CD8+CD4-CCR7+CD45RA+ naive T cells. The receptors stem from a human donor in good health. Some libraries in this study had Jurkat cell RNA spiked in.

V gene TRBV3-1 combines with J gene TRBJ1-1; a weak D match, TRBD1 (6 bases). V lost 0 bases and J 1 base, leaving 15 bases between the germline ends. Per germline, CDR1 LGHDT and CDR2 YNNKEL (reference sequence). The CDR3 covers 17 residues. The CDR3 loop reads CASSQDLYGQPNTEAFF. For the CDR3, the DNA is TGTGCCAGCAGCCAAGATCTCTATGGACAGCCGAACACTGAAGCTTTCTTT.

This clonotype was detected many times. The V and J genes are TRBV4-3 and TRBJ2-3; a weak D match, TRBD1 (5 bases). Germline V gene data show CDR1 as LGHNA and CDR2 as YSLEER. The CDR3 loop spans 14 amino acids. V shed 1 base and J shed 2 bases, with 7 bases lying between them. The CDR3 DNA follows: TGCGCCAGCAGCCAAGTAGGGGACACAGATACGCAGTATTTT. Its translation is CASSQVGDTDTQYF.

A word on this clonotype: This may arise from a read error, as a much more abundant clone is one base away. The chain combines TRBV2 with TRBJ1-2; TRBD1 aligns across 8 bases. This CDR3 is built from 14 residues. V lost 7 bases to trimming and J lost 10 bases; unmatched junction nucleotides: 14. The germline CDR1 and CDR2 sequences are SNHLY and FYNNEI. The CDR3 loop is CASNSLPGQVYYTF. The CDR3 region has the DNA TGTGCCAGCAACTCATTGCCGGGACAGGTCTACTACACCTTC.

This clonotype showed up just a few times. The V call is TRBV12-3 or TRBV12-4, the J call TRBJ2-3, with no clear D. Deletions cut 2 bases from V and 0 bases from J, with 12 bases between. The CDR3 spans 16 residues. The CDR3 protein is CASSLFRTPSTDTQYF. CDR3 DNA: TGTGCCAGCAGTTTATTCCGGACGCCCAGCACAGATACGCAGTATTTT.

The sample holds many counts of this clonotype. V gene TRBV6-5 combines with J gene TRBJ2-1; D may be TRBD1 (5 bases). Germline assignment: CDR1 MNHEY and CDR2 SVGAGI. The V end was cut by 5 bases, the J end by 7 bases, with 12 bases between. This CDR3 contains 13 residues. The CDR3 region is CASSPSGKNEQFF. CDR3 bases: TGTGCCAGCAGTCCCTCAGGGAAGAATGAGCAGTTCTTC.

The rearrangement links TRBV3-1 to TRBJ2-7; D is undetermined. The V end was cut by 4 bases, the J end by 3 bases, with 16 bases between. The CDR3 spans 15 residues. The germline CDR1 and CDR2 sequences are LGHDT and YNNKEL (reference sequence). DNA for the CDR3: TGTGCCAGCAGCCCCCCGGCGGTACCGCTCTACGAGCAGTACTTC. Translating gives CASSPPAVPLYEQYF.

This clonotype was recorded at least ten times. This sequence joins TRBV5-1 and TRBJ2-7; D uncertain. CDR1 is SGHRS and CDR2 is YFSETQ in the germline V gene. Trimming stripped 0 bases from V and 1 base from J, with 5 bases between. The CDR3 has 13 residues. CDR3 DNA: TGCGCCAGCAGCTTGGAACAGTCCTACGAGCAGTACTTC. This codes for CASSLEQSYEQYF.

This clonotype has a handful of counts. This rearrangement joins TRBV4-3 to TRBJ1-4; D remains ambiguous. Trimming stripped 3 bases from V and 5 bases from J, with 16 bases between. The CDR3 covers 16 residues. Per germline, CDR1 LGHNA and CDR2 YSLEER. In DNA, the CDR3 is TGCGCCAGCAGCCACTGGCGCGGACGGGAGAATGAAAAACTGTTTTTT. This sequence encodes CASSHWRGRENEKLFF.

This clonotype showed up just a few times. This CDR3 reads CASSQAAGSETQYF. CDR3 DNA: TGCGCCAGCAGCCAAGCAGCAGGGTCAGAGACCCAGTACTTC. The genes are TRBV4-1 and TRBJ2-5, with D tentatively TRBD1 (5 bases). Germline V gene sequence: CDR1 MGHRA, CDR2 YSYEKL. Trimming pared 1 base from V and 4 bases from J, leaving 10 bases between. The CDR3 consists of 14 residues.

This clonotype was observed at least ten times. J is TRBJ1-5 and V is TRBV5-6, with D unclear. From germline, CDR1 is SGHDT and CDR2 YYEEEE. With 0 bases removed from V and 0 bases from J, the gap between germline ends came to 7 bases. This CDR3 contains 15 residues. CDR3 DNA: TGTGCCAGCAGCTTGGACGGGGATAGCAATCAGCCCCAGCATTTT. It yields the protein CASSLDGDSNQPQHF.

Here the CDR3 reads CASSLAEWSRDYTLPLHF. CDR3 coding DNA: TGTGCCAGCAGCTTAGCGGAGTGGTCCAGGGATTATACCTTACCCCTCCACTTT. This rearrangement joins TRBV7-2 to TRBJ1-6; possibly TRBD1 for D (5 bases). The CDR3 extends over 18 amino acids. Looked up from germline, CDR1 is SGHTA and CDR2 is FQGNSA. Trimming stripped 0 bases from V and 12 bases from J, with 24 bases between.

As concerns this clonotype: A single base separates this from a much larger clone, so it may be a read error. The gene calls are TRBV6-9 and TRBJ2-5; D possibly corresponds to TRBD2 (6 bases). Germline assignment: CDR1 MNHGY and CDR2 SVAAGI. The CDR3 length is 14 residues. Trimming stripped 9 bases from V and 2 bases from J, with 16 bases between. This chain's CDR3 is CARVPGRDQETQYF. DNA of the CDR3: TGTGCCAGAGTGCCCGGGAGAGATCAAGAGACCCAGTACTTC.

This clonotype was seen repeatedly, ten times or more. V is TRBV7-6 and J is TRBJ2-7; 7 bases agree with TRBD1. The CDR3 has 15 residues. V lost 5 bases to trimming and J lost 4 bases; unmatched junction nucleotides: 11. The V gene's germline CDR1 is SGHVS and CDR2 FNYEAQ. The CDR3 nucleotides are TGTGCCAGCAGCCTCAACAGGGGTCCATTTTACGAGCAGTACTTC. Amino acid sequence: CASSLNRGPFYEQYF.

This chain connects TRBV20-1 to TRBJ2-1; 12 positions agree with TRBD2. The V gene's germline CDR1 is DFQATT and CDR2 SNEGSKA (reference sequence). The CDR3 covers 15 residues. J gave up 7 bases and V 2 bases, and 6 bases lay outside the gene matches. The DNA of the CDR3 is TGCAGTGCTAGATCGACTAGCGGGAGAACGAATGAGCAGTTCTTC. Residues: CSARSTSGRTNEQFF.

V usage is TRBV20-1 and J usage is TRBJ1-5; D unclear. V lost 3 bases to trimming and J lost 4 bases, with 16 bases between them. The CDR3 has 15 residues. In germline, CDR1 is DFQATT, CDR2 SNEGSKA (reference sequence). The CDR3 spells CSARDDSGLNQPQHF. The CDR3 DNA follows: TGCAGTGCTAGGGACGATAGTGGATTAAATCAGCCCCAGCATTTT.

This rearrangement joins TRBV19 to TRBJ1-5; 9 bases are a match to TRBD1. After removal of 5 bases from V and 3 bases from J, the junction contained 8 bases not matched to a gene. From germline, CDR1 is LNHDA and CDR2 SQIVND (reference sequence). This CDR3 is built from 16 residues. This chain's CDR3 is CASSDRDRASNQPQHF. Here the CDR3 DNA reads TGTGCCAGTAGTGACCGGGACAGGGCTTCCAATCAGCCCCAGCATTTT.

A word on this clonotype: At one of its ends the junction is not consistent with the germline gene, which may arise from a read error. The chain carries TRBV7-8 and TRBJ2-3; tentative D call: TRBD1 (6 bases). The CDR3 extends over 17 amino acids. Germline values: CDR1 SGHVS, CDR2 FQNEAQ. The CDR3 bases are TGTGCCAGCAGCGACGCCTTTCAGGGGCTGGGTGGAGATACGCGGTATTTT. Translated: CASSDAFQGLGGDTRYF.

The CDR3 nucleotides are TGTGCCAGCAGCTTAGAGAGGAGCTCTGGAAACACCATATATTTT. Amino acids: CASSLERSSGNTIYF. This rearrangement joins TRBV7-8 to TRBJ1-3, with D uncertain. V was cut by 1 base and J by 0 bases, with 7 bases left in between. This CDR3 is built from 15 residues. From germline, CDR1 is SGHVS and CDR2 FQNEAQ.